This T cell receptor beta chain stems from a study of T cell repertoires in cytomegalovirus infection. Study details: Signatures in public TCR beta sequences pointed to both CMV infection and matching HLA type. Study findings and constraints: The cumulative frequency of public TCR beta families distinguished individuals who carried CMV together with the relevant HLA. HLA-C-restricted, CMV-specific TCR beta clonotypes were dominant ex vivo.

For this clonotype: Antigen specificity is unknown.

TCRdb itself ran the reads through MiXCR, one entry per CDR3 protein. The data hold 300,000 to 400,000 distinct CDR3 sequences, with over 7.5% observed a single time. The TCR was taken from a human donor in good health (CMV status not recorded). Some clones in this sample may be carry-over from other donors' samples. The material sequenced was PBMCs.

The CDR3 nucleotides read TGCGCCAGCAGCCTAGGGACTGGCGAAAAACTGTTTTTT. It yields the protein CASSLGTGEKLFF. V usage is TRBV4-1 and J usage is TRBJ1-4, with D possibly being TRBD1 (5 bases). Germline-derived CDR1 and CDR2 are MGHRA and YSYEKL. This CDR3 region has 13 residues. The ends were cut back, 4 bases at V and 8 bases at J, with 11 bases in the middle.